This T cell receptor beta chain was found in a study of post-analysis software for immune sequencing data. Unique molecular identifiers were carried by the TCR beta cDNA libraries. Via MiXCR, TCRdb re-called the PCR reads, giving one row per CDR3 protein. The data hold approximately 660,000 distinct CDR3 sequences, with approximately 59% observed a single time. A remark on this clonotype: No antigen is known for it.

Study-wide findings and caveats: When patients were compared with controls, 5 or 6 TRBV segments were more frequent, TRBV5-6, TRBV5-1 and TRBV20-1 among them. Normalized Chao1 diversity was significantly lower in multiple sclerosis patients than in controls.

V trimming: 3 bases; J trimming: 5 bases; junction bases outside the gene matches: 5. The CDR3 has 15 residues. Germline V lookup: CDR1 SGHRS, CDR2 YFSETQ. The rearrangement uses TRBV5-1 and TRBJ2-1, with 10 bases fitting TRBD2. This receptor was identified in a girl aged 2-9 years with multiple sclerosis. Sequencing was performed on blood. For the CDR3, the DNA is TGCGCCAGCAGCTGGCGGACTAGCGGTCACAATGAGCAGTTCTTC. It translates to CASSWRTSGHNEQFF.